This T cell receptor beta chain emerged from a study of T cells in Graves' hyperthyroidism and ophthalmopathy (dated by TCRdb to the late 2010s). General notes on the study: Peripheral blood was collected at initial diagnosis, before any treatment. Thyroid tissue and blood T-cell repertoires from more than five Graves' hyperthyroidism patients were also compared in the study. Following sampling, methimazole starting at 30 mg daily was given to hyperthyroidism patients, and high-dose intravenous methylprednisolone was given to ophthalmopathy patients. To identify TCR V-J signatures that set the groups apart, the researchers used a discovery cohort of 100 patients, made up of approximately 43 with Graves' ophthalmopathy and around 58 with stable Graves' hyperthyroidism. The 100 or so discovery patients were divided at random into training and test sets in a 7:3 ratio. The paper reports TCR Vbeta CDR3 sequencing of about 140 peripheral blood samples: some 44 ophthalmopathy, around 80 hyperthyroidism and approximately 17 progressor patients. Prospective prediction of ophthalmopathy was tested in an independent validation cohort consisting of some 20 hyperthyroidism patients and some 16 patients who later progressed to ophthalmopathy. Study-level results and caveats: No statistical method was used to set the sample size in advance, and investigators knew the group allocation. Most expanded thyroid clonotypes (frequency above 0.001) were also found in blood, which suggests that blood repertoires may mirror thyroid immune responses. In validation, the model predicted progression to ophthalmopathy a median of around 6.5 months before onset, with approximately 70% sensitivity and about 72% specificity. In cross-validation, a model built on a 13 V-J signature told ophthalmopathy apart from stable hyperthyroidism with 87.88% sensitivity and roughly 81% specificity, and in testing the same model reached 80%/75%.

This clonotype was detected ten times or more. This clone's antigen is unknown. Sequence at one end of the junction differs from germline and may be a read error. Moderately to severely active disease, a Clinical Activity Score of at least 3, a NOSPECS grade of at least 4, and a duration under 3 months were present in ophthalmopathy patients. Patients with uncontrolled infections, other autoimmune diseases, pregnancy or lactation were excluded. Diagnoses relied on clinical symptoms, serum thyroxine and TRAb, thyroid ultrasound and orbital computed tomography. Ficoll-Paque density gradient centrifugation was used to isolate PBMCs from 8.5 to 10 ml of fresh peripheral blood. Total RNA was extracted using Trizol reagent, and RNA quality was assessed on an Agilent 2100 Bioanalyzer. CDR1 and CDR2, looked up from the germline V gene, are MDHEN and SYDVKM. The CDR3, cysteine through phenylalanine, is 15 amino acids long. Only the CDR3 part of the read is kept: 45 bases, read in frame from the first base.

Amplification of TCR beta CDR3 regions was carried out from RNA transcripts. For the first round of RT-PCR on the TCR CDR3, the HTBI primer set was used together with the Qiagen OneStep RT-PCR kit. Libraries were constructed in a second round of multiplex PCR, after which size selection and purification were performed. The libraries were sequenced on an Illumina HiSeq2000 using paired-end 100 bp reads. The authors' pipeline ran thus. Raw data were processed with SOAPnuke, discarding reads with adapters, uncalled bases, mean Phred below 15, or no exact constant-primer or identifier match. High-quality paired reads were merged using COPE v1.2.5, and each unique nucleotide sequence was defined as a clonotype. MiTCR v1.1 was used to align the clonotypes against IMGT TRBV, TRBD and TRBJ reference segments. Analysis was restricted to V-J combinations with a frequency above 0.0001, which covered roughly 99% of repertoires. A TCS score was defined as the ratio of F50 (clonal expansion) to E x V (chaos), with BLOSUM62-based TCRdist applied between CDR3 peptides within each V-J. Welch's t-statistics and random forest reduced around 510 V-J features to 13, which were used in a naive Bayes classifier (R e1071). TCRdb reworked the public reads: Q25 trimming with fastp, MiXCR clone assembly, productive beta chains retained. One record per CDR3 amino acid sequence lists the most common genes and DNA. TCRdb, not the authors, supplied the V and J calls. Recorded for this sample are nearly 600,000 distinct CDR3 sequences; approximately 15% of them occurred a single time. Jointly, the top ten make up less than 9% of the sample.

Here the chain combines TRBV28 and TRBJ2-5, with the D gene uncertain. What was sequenced was blood. This TCR was sampled from a woman aged 18-29 years with Graves' ophthalmopathy. The CDR3 reads CASGFLGRTQETQYF. The DNA sequence is as follows: TGTGCCAGCGGTTTCCTCGGACGGACCCAAGAGACCCAGTACTTC.